Below, one TCR beta chain is given with its context. The antigen is not known. This entry belongs to a study of T cells in Graves' hyperthyroidism and ophthalmopathy. Background on the study: Peripheral blood was acquired at first diagnosis, ahead of any therapy whatsoever. General study findings and limits: A 13 V-J model separated ophthalmopathy from stable hyperthyroidism.

Using RNA transcripts as the source, TCR beta CDR3 regions were amplified. Researchers ran a first-round RT-PCR on the TCR CDR3 using the HTBI primer set. TCRdb reanalysed the multiplex PCR reads using MiXCR and keeps one entry per CDR3 protein. In the table there are more than 500,000 distinct CDR3 sequences, roughly a sixth of which are singletons. The study included ophthalmopathy patients with Clinical Activity Score at least 3, NOSPECS grade at least 4 and duration under 3 months. Trimming removed 0 bases from V and 3 bases from J; junction bases left unmatched: 4. Looked up from germline, CDR1 is SGDLS and CDR2 is YYNGEE. The CDR3 has 16 residues.

The genes are TRBV9 and TRBJ2-7; TRBD2 matches 12 bases. This receptor was taken from a woman in her twenties or thirties with Graves' ophthalmopathy. Sequencing was performed on blood. CDR3: CASSVGGLAGSYEQYF. The CDR3 DNA reads TGTGCCAGCAGCGTAGGCGGACTAGCGGGAAGCTACGAGCAGTACTTC.